These T cell receptor beta chains were read from a single sample in a study of vaccination and CD4 T cells after COVID-19. TCRdb redid the calling of the PCR reads with MiXCR, one entry per CDR3 protein. The profile shows about 18,000 distinct CDR3 sequences, 50% to 65% of them singletons. Here the sequenced sample was CD4+ T cells from blood, taken after SARS-CoV-2 vaccination. The receptors were gathered from a human donor who had recovered from COVID-19. The CDR3 runs from the conserved cysteine through the conserved F or W. A D gene is named only where the DNA matches it firmly. Some rows have no size entry. The others give once, few or many, or a class for an expanded clone.

d_call: NA; clone_size: NA; j_call: TRBJ1-2; v_call: TRBV2; cdr3_nt: TGTGCCAGCCCAGTAGGTGATTATGGCTACACCTTC; cdr3_aa: CASPVGDYGYTF
d_call: NA; clone_size: few; j_call: TRBJ2-5; v_call: TRBV24-1; cdr3_nt: TGTGCCACCAGTGATTTGCGGGGCAGCCAAGAGACCCAGTACTTC; cdr3_aa: CATSDLRGSQETQYF
d_call: TRBD1; clone_size: NA; j_call: TRBJ2-1; v_call: TRBV7-3; cdr3_nt: TGTGCCAGCAGCTTAAATTCCGGAAGTGGGACAGGGGGAAGGCAGCAGTTCTTC; cdr3_aa: CASSLNSGSGTGGRQQFF
d_call: NA; clone_size: NA; j_call: TRBJ1-1; v_call: TRBV7-6; cdr3_nt: TGTGCCAGCAGCTTATTGGGTACTGAAGCTTTCTTT; cdr3_aa: CASSLLGTEAFF
d_call: TRBD2; clone_size: NA; j_call: TRBJ2-7; v_call: TRBV6-2/TRBV6-3; cdr3_nt: TGCGCCAGCAGCCAAGAGAGCGGGAGCTCCTACGAGCAGTACTTC; cdr3_aa: CASSQESGSSYEQYF
d_call: TRBD2; clone_size: NA; j_call: TRBJ2-7; v_call: TRBV6-5; cdr3_nt: TGTGCCAGCAGTTACGATCGCGGACTAGCGGGAGCCTACGAGCAGTACTTC; cdr3_aa: CASSYDRGLAGAYEQYF
d_call: NA; clone_size: few; j_call: TRBJ1-1; v_call: TRBV10-3; cdr3_nt: TGTGCCACCTGGCGGGGGAACACTGAAGCTTTCTTT; cdr3_aa: CATWRGNTEAFF
d_call: NA; clone_size: NA; j_call: TRBJ2-5; v_call: TRBV27; cdr3_nt: TGTGCCAGCAGAATTTCCCGGGTTCAAGAGACCCAGTACTTC; cdr3_aa: CASRISRVQETQYF
d_call: TRBD2; clone_size: few; j_call: TRBJ2-5; v_call: TRBV11-1; cdr3_nt: TGTGCCAGCAGCTTACTACGCGATGGCGGGAGAACCGAGACCCAGTACTTC; cdr3_aa: CASSLLRDGGRTETQYF
d_call: NA; clone_size: few; j_call: TRBJ2-5; v_call: TRBV20-1; cdr3_nt: TGCAGTGCTAGAGAGGAGGCGTGGGGGGCCGGTGAGACCCAGTACTTC; cdr3_aa: CSAREEAWGAGETQYF
d_call: NA; clone_size: NA; j_call: TRBJ1-5; v_call: TRBV5-6; cdr3_nt: TGTGCCAGCAGCTCCACACGGACAGAGGAGTATAGCAATCAGCCCCAGCATTTT; cdr3_aa: CASSSTRTEEYSNQPQHF
d_call: NA; clone_size: NA; j_call: TRBJ1-2; v_call: TRBV20-1; cdr3_nt: TGCAGTGCTAGAGATCACGGGAATGGTAACTATGGCTACACCTTC; cdr3_aa: CSARDHGNGNYGYTF
d_call: NA; clone_size: NA; j_call: TRBJ1-5; v_call: TRBV19; cdr3_nt: TGTGCCAGTATGAAAGGTTCGAGGGGCCAGGGTTGGGATCAGCCCCAGCATTTT; cdr3_aa: CASMKGSRGQGWDQPQHF
d_call: NA; clone_size: few; j_call: TRBJ1-5; v_call: TRBV20-1; cdr3_nt: TGCAGTGCCCAAACGACAGCGCCCAATCAGCCCCAGCATTTT; cdr3_aa: CSAQTTAPNQPQHF
d_call: NA; clone_size: NA; j_call: TRBJ1-5; v_call: TRBV7-8; cdr3_nt: TGTGCCAGCAGCTTACAGCGGGTGCGCAATCAGCCCCAGCATTTT; cdr3_aa: CASSLQRVRNQPQHF
d_call: TRBD2; clone_size: NA; j_call: TRBJ2-5; v_call: TRBV7-2; cdr3_nt: TGTGCCAGCAGCCCCGGGACTAGCGTCCAAGAGACCCAGTACTTC; cdr3_aa: CASSPGTSVQETQYF
d_call: NA; clone_size: NA; j_call: TRBJ1-5; v_call: TRBV20-1; cdr3_nt: TGCAGTGCTAGAGCCGGGGGAGGCGGAGGGCCTTCTGTGGAGCCCCAGCATTTT; cdr3_aa: CSARAGGGGGPSVEPQHF
d_call: TRBD1; clone_size: NA; j_call: TRBJ2-5; v_call: TRBV29-1; cdr3_nt: TGCAGCGTCGGTGTTGGGACAGGGGGCCGTAAGACCCAGTACTTC; cdr3_aa: CSVGVGTGGRKTQYF
d_call: NA; clone_size: NA; j_call: TRBJ2-7; v_call: TRBV9; cdr3_nt: TGTGCCAGCAGCCCGCGGGACATACCCGTCCACGAGCAGTACTTC; cdr3_aa: CASSPRDIPVHEQYF
d_call: TRBD2; clone_size: NA; j_call: TRBJ2-1; v_call: TRBV11-3; cdr3_nt: TGTGCCAGCAGCTTAGTTGGTAGCGGGAGGTTCGATGAGCAGTTCTTC; cdr3_aa: CASSLVGSGRFDEQFF
d_call: TRBD1; clone_size: few; j_call: TRBJ1-5; v_call: TRBV6-1; cdr3_nt: TGTGCCAGCAGTCCGGGAGGACAGGGCGGACGCAATCAGCCCCAGCATTTT; cdr3_aa: CASSPGGQGGRNQPQHF
d_call: NA; clone_size: NA; j_call: TRBJ1-1; v_call: TRBV20-1; cdr3_nt: TGCAGTGCTAGAGAGAGTCTTATGAACACTGAAGCTTTCTTT; cdr3_aa: CSARESLMNTEAFF
d_call: NA; clone_size: once; j_call: TRBJ2-1; v_call: TRBV5-1; cdr3_nt: TGCGCCAGCAGTCTAACCGTCTCCTACAATGAGCAGTTCTTC; cdr3_aa: CASSLTVSYNEQFF
d_call: NA; clone_size: NA; j_call: TRBJ1-2; v_call: TRBV6-2/TRBV6-3; cdr3_nt: TGTGCCAGCAGTTACTCGAGATTAGGGAATGGCTACACCTTC; cdr3_aa: CASSYSRLGNGYTF
d_call: TRBD2; clone_size: NA; j_call: TRBJ2-7; v_call: TRBV7-8; cdr3_nt: TGTGCCAGCAGCTCGGGACTAGCGGGAGCTACTGAGCAGTACTTC; cdr3_aa: CASSSGLAGATEQYF
d_call: NA; clone_size: NA; j_call: TRBJ1-2; v_call: TRBV20-1; cdr3_nt: TGCAGTGCTAGAGATTGGGGATTCTTACAGGATTACTATGGCTACACCTTC; cdr3_aa: CSARDWGFLQDYYGYTF
d_call: NA; clone_size: NA; j_call: TRBJ1-1; v_call: TRBV6-1; cdr3_nt: TGTGCCAGCAGTGAAGCGGGAGACTGGGATTTCTTT; cdr3_aa: CASSEAGDWDFF
d_call: NA; clone_size: NA; j_call: TRBJ2-1; v_call: TRBV5-4; cdr3_nt: TGTGCCAGCAGCTTGTCTTGGGGAGATGAGCAGTTCTTC; cdr3_aa: CASSLSWGDEQFF
d_call: NA; clone_size: NA; j_call: TRBJ2-7; v_call: TRBV20-1; cdr3_nt: TGCAGTGCCCGTGGGGGTCGGGTAGAGCAGTACTTC; cdr3_aa: CSARGGRVEQYF
d_call: TRBD2; clone_size: NA; j_call: TRBJ2-3; v_call: TRBV25-1; cdr3_nt: TGTGCCAGCAGGTCTAGCGGGAGGGATACGCAGTATTTT; cdr3_aa: CASRSSGRDTQYF
d_call: NA; clone_size: NA; j_call: TRBJ2-3; v_call: TRBV7-9; cdr3_nt: TGTGCCAGCAGCCCAATGGCAGATACGCAGTATTTT; cdr3_aa: CASSPMADTQYF
d_call: TRBD2; clone_size: NA; j_call: TRBJ2-1; v_call: TRBV20-1; cdr3_nt: TGCAGTGCTACGGGTTCCCTAGCGGGAGCCCCGGAGCAGTTCTTC; cdr3_aa: CSATGSLAGAPEQFF
d_call: TRBD2; clone_size: NA; j_call: TRBJ2-1; v_call: TRBV20-1; cdr3_nt: TGCAGTGCTACTAGCGGGAGGGACTCCTACAATGAGCAGTTCTTC; cdr3_aa: CSATSGRDSYNEQFF
d_call: TRBD2; clone_size: NA; j_call: TRBJ2-5; v_call: TRBV20-1; cdr3_nt: TGCAGTGCTAGTCCCCTTGAGGAGGGAGGGCCAGGAGAGACCCAGTACTTC; cdr3_aa: CSASPLEEGGPGETQYF
d_call: TRBD1; clone_size: NA; j_call: TRBJ2-3; v_call: TRBV28; cdr3_nt: TGTGCCAGCAGCCAAACAGGGGGCGGTTATACGCAGTATTTT; cdr3_aa: CASSQTGGGYTQYF
d_call: NA; clone_size: NA; j_call: TRBJ1-2; v_call: TRBV30; cdr3_nt: TGTGCCTGGAGTCCCGGACGTGTCTATGGCTACACCTTC; cdr3_aa: CAWSPGRVYGYTF
d_call: NA; clone_size: few; j_call: TRBJ1-2; v_call: TRBV2; cdr3_nt: TGTGCCAGCAGATTGGGCAGGGGAAGTGGTGGCTACACCTTC; cdr3_aa: CASRLGRGSGGYTF
d_call: TRBD1; clone_size: NA; j_call: TRBJ2-5; v_call: TRBV10-3; cdr3_nt: TGTGCCATCAGTGACTCAGGGACAGCCGGGGAGACCCAGTACTTC; cdr3_aa: CAISDSGTAGETQYF
d_call: TRBD2; clone_size: few; j_call: TRBJ2-7; v_call: TRBV2; cdr3_nt: TGTGCCAGCAGTGTAGTAGCGGGAGGGGACGAGCAGTACTTC; cdr3_aa: CASSVVAGGDEQYF
d_call: NA; clone_size: NA; j_call: TRBJ1-2; v_call: TRBV12-3/TRBV12-4; cdr3_nt: TGTGCCAGCAGTTCCTCGAACTATGGCTACACCTTC; cdr3_aa: CASSSSNYGYTF
d_call: TRBD1; clone_size: once; j_call: TRBJ2-7; v_call: TRBV7-8; cdr3_nt: TGTGCCAGCAGCTTAGGGGGACAGACCCTAGGCGAGCAGTACTTC; cdr3_aa: CASSLGGQTLGEQYF
d_call: NA; clone_size: few; j_call: TRBJ2-5; v_call: TRBV29-1; cdr3_nt: TGCAGCCTCCAAACGGGTACTAGCGAGACCCAGTACTTC; cdr3_aa: CSLQTGTSETQYF
d_call: TRBD1; clone_size: NA; j_call: TRBJ1-1; v_call: TRBV30; cdr3_nt: TGTGCCTGGCAGGGACAGGGGAACACTGAAGCTTTCTTT; cdr3_aa: CAWQGQGNTEAFF
d_call: NA; clone_size: NA; j_call: TRBJ2-5; v_call: TRBV6-1; cdr3_nt: TGTGCCAGCAGCCGGAGACAGCAAGAGACCCAGTACTTC; cdr3_aa: CASSRRQQETQYF
d_call: NA; clone_size: NA; j_call: TRBJ2-7; v_call: TRBV6-1; cdr3_nt: TGTGCCAGCAGAAAAGCGGGTGCTGGGTACGAGCAGTACTTC; cdr3_aa: CASRKAGAGYEQYF
d_call: NA; clone_size: NA; j_call: TRBJ2-1; v_call: TRBV10-2; cdr3_nt: TGCGCCAGCCGGGACGGTAACTCCTACAATGAGCAGTTCTTC; cdr3_aa: CASRDGNSYNEQFF
d_call: NA; clone_size: NA; j_call: TRBJ1-1; v_call: TRBV7-2; cdr3_nt: TGTGCCAGCAGCCGGACAAGGGACACTGAAGCTTTCTTT; cdr3_aa: CASSRTRDTEAFF
d_call: NA; clone_size: NA; j_call: TRBJ1-1; v_call: TRBV11-3; cdr3_nt: TGTGCCAGCAGCCTCGACAGCAACACTGAAGCTTTCTTT; cdr3_aa: CASSLDSNTEAFF
d_call: NA; clone_size: few; j_call: TRBJ1-5; v_call: TRBV19; cdr3_nt: TGTGCCAGTAGTTCGACTGAGATTAGCAATCAGCCCCAGCATTTT; cdr3_aa: CASSSTEISNQPQHF
d_call: TRBD1; clone_size: NA; j_call: TRBJ2-5; v_call: TRBV15; cdr3_nt: TGTGCCACCAGCAGAGCTACAGGGGGACAAGAGACCCAGTACTTC; cdr3_aa: CATSRATGGQETQYF
d_call: NA; clone_size: NA; j_call: TRBJ2-5; v_call: TRBV20-1; cdr3_nt: TGCAGTGCTAGAGATCATGGCGGTACGCAAGAGACCCAGTACTTC; cdr3_aa: CSARDHGGTQETQYF
d_call: TRBD1; clone_size: once; j_call: TRBJ2-5; v_call: TRBV25-1; cdr3_nt: TGTGCCAGCACCCCCGCCTCGGGACAGGGAAAAGAGACCCAGTACTTC; cdr3_aa: CASTPASGQGKETQYF
d_call: TRBD1; clone_size: NA; j_call: TRBJ2-5; v_call: TRBV12-3/TRBV12-4; cdr3_nt: TGTGCCAGCAGTTTAAGACAGGGTGGAGAGACCCAGTACTTC; cdr3_aa: CASSLRQGGETQYF
d_call: TRBD2; clone_size: NA; j_call: TRBJ2-7; v_call: TRBV19; cdr3_nt: TGTGCCAGTAGTATGGTTAGCGGGAGCTACGAGCAGTACTTC; cdr3_aa: CASSMVSGSYEQYF
d_call: TRBD2; clone_size: NA; j_call: TRBJ2-3; v_call: TRBV20-1; cdr3_nt: TGCAGTGCTAGAGAAGCGGGACGCACAGATACGCAGTATTTT; cdr3_aa: CSAREAGRTDTQYF
d_call: NA; clone_size: NA; j_call: TRBJ2-2; v_call: TRBV21-1; cdr3_nt: TGTGCCAGCAGCAAAGTTGGGCCACCGGGACTATCCGGAGAGGCGAACACCGGGGAGCTGTTTTTT; cdr3_aa: CASSKVGPPGLSGEANTGELFF
d_call: NA; clone_size: NA; j_call: TRBJ2-3; v_call: TRBV2; cdr3_nt: TGTGCCAGCAACCCTCCCTTCACAGATACGCAGTATTTT; cdr3_aa: CASNPPFTDTQYF
d_call: TRBD2; clone_size: NA; j_call: TRBJ2-4; v_call: TRBV4-2; cdr3_nt: TGTGCCAGCAGCCCCATTTCGGCGGGAGCTCAAAACATTCAGTACTTC; cdr3_aa: CASSPISAGAQNIQYF
d_call: TRBD2; clone_size: few; j_call: TRBJ2-5; v_call: TRBV19; cdr3_nt: TGTGCCAGTCGAAGCGGGGGGGCCGAGACCCAGTACTTC; cdr3_aa: CASRSGGAETQYF